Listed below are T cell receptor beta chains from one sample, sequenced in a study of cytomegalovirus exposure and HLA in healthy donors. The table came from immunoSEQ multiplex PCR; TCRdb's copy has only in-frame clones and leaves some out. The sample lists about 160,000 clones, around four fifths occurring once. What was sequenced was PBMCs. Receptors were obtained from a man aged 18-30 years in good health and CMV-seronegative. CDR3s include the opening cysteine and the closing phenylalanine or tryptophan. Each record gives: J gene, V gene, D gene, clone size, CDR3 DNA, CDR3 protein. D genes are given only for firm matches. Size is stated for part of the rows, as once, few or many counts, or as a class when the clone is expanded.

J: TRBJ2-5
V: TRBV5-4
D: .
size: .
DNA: TGTGCCAGCAGCACCGGTCCGGGAGAAGAGACCCAGTACTTC
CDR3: CASSTGPGEETQYF

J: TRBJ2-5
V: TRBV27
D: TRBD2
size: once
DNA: TGTGCCAGCAGTTCCCAGGGCAGCGGGGGGGCGGAGACCCAGTACTTC
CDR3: CASSSQGSGGAETQYF

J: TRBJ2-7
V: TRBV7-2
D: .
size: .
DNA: TGTGCCAGCAGCTTGCAGGGCGAGCAGTACTTC
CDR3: CASSLQGEQYF

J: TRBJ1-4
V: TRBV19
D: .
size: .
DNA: TGTGCCAGTAGTACCGGTAGTCGGGAAAAACTGTTTTTT
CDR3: CASSTGSREKLFF

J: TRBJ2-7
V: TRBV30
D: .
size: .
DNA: TGTGCCTGGAGTCACAGGGGTGGAGGGTCGGGGCAGTACTTC
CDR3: CAWSHRGGGSGQYF

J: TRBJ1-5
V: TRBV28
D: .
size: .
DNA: TGTGCCAGCAGTTACGGGAGAGGTGTGGATCAGCCCCAGCATTTT
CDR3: CASSYGRGVDQPQHF

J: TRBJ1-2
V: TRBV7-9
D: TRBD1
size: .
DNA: TGTTCCAGCAGCCAGCTTGGGACAGGGATCCTCCTATTGCGTGGCTACACCTTC
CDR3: CSSSQLGTGILLLRGYTF

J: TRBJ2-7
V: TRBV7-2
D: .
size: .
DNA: TGTGCCAGCAGCCGGAGTTGGAGGGGACCATACGAGCAGTACTTC
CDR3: CASSRSWRGPYEQYF

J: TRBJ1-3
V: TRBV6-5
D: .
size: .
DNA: TGTGCCAGCAGTAGCGGGACACTCCCTGGAAACACCATATATTTT
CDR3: CASSSGTLPGNTIYF

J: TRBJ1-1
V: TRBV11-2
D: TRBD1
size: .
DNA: TGTGCCAGCAGCAGACAGGGGCCCACTGAAGCTTTCTTT
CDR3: CASSRQGPTEAFF

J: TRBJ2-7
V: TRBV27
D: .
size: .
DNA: TGTGCCAGCAGTTTTGATCGGGTTCCTGCGGGCTACGAGCAGTACTTC
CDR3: CASSFDRVPAGYEQYF

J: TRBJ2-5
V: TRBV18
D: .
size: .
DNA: TGTGCCAGCACCCGACGGGTACAAGAGACCCAGTACTTC
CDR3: CASTRRVQETQYF

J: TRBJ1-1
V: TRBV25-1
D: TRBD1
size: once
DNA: TGTGCCACGTACAGGGGGTCGGGTGAAGCTTTCTTT
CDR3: CATYRGSGEAFF

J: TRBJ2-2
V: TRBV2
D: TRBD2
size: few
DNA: TGTGCCAGCAGCCTAGCGGGGGGGCGGACCGGGGAGCTGTTTTTT
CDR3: CASSLAGGRTGELFF

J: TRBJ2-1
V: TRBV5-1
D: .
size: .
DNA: TGCGCCAGCAGCTTGGGCTATCTCTACAATGAGCAGTTCTTC
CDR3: CASSLGYLYNEQFF

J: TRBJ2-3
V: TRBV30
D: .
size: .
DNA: TGTGCCTGGAGCCCTGAGCTAATTCATACGCAGTATTTT
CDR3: CAWSPELIHTQYF

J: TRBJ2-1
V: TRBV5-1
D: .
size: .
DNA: TGCGCCAGCAGCTTGGGACAGGTTTACAATGAGCAGTTCTTC
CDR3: CASSLGQVYNEQFF

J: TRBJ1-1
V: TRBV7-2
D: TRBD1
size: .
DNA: TGTGCCAGCAGCTCGACGGGACAGGGAACTGAAGCTTTCTTT
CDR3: CASSSTGQGTEAFF

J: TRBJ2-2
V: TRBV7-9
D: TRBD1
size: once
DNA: TGTGCCAGCAGCTCCCCGGGACAGGGGGCCCTGAACACCGGGGAGCTGTTTTTT
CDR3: CASSSPGQGALNTGELFF

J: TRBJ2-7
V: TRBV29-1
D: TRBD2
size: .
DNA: TGCAGCGTTGAAGGGCCGGGACTAGCGGGAGGACCCTACGAGCAGTACTTC
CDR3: CSVEGPGLAGGPYEQYF

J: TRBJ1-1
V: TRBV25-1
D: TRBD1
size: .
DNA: TGTGCCAGCAGGGGACTGGGACAGGAGGTGAAGGCTGAAGCTTTCTTT
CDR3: CASRGLGQEVKAEAFF

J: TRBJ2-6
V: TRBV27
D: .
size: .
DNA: TGTGCCAGCAGATCTTCTTGGGCTCCTGGGGCCAACGTCCTGACTTTC
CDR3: CASRSSWAPGANVLTF

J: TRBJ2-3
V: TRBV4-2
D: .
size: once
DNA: TGTGCCAGCAGCCAAGTGGGGGGGGGCCTTTCAGATACGCAGTATTTT
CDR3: CASSQVGGGLSDTQYF

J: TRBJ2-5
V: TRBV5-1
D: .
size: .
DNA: TGCGCCAGCAGCTCCCAGGGGCTGGGTCGACAAGAGACCCAGTACTTC
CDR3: CASSSQGLGRQETQYF

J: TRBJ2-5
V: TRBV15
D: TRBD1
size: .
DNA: TGTGCCACCAGCAGAGATGGGGCCAGGGGGGAGACCCAGTACTTC
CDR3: CATSRDGARGETQYF

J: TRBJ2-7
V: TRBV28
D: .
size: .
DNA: TGTGCCAGCATCCCGAACGCGGGCTACGAGCAGTACTTC
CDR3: CASIPNAGYEQYF

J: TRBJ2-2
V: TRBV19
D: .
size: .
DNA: TGTGCCAGTAGTTGGAGGGGTTCCGGGGAGCTGTTTTTT
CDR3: CASSWRGSGELFF

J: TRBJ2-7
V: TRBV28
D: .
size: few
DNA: TGTGCCAGCAGTCTCAGGGGTATGGGGTACGAGCAGTACTTC
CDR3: CASSLRGMGYEQYF

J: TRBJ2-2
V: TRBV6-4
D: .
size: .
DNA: TGTGCCAGCAGCTCGGGACTTTCCACCGGGGAGCTGTTTTTT
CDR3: CASSSGLSTGELFF

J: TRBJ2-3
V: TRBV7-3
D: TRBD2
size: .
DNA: TGTGCCAGCAGCTTAACGTGGAGGAAGCGGGGAGGCACAGATACGCAGTATTTT
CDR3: CASSLTWRKRGGTDTQYF